This T cell receptor beta chain was sequenced during a study of cytomegalovirus exposure and HLA in healthy donors. Points from the study as a whole: Accurate prediction of most subjects' HLA-A and HLA-B alleles from TCR beta sequences was reported. A likely sequencing artifact accounted for one observed cluster of highly shared sequence variants.

A few counts support this clone. Its antigen is currently unknown. The primer mix had 60 Vbeta and 13 Jbeta primers. Data came from immunoSEQ multiplex PCR; TCRdb stores just in-frame clones and leaves some out. The sample has 55,000 to 80,000 clones, around 75% seen once. Source material: PBMCs. This clonotype was sampled from a woman under 40 in good health and CMV-seropositive.

DNA of the CDR3: TGTGCCAGCAGTAGACGACAGCCCTACGAGCAGTACTTC. This encodes CASSRRQPYEQYF. This chain joins TRBV6-5 and TRBJ2-7; D possibly corresponds to TRBD1 (5 bases). V was trimmed by 5 bases and J by 2 bases, leaving 10 bases between them. Germline values: CDR1 MNHEY, CDR2 SVGAGI. CDR3 length: 13 amino acids.